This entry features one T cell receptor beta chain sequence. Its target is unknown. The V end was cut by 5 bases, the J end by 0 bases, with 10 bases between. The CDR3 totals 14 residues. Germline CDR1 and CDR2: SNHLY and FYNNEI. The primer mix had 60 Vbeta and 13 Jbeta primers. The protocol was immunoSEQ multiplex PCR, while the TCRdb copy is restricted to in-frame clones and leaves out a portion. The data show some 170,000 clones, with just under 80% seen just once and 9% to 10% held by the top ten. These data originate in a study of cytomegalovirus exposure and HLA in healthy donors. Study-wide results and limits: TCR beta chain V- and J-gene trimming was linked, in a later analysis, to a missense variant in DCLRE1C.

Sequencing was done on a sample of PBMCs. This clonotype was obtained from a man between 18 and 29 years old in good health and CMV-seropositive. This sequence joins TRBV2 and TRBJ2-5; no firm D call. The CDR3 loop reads CASSRDFNQETQYF. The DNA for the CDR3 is TGTGCCAGCAGTAGAGACTTCAACCAAGAGACCCAGTACTTC.